This T cell receptor beta chain is drawn from a study of metastatic and nonmetastatic thyroid tumors. Each patient went into thyroid surgery without having received any treatment. This clone was observed many times. TCRdb re-clonotyped the PCR reads via MiXCR. The top ten clones hold around 20% of a sample with some 22,000 clones, around 18% of them seen once. Trimming removed 2 bases from V and 4 bases from J, with 18 bases in between. This CDR3 has 16 amino acids. CDR1 MNHEY and CDR2 SVGEGT come from the germline V gene. The sample consisted of blood. This chain joins TRBV6-2 or TRBV6-3 and TRBJ2-7; D uncertain. This TCR derives from a male donor with papillary thyroid cancer or a benign thyroid nodule (not recorded which). Some clones in this sample may be carry-over from other donors' samples. The CDR3 bases are TGTGCCAGCAGTTACGATTTAAGTACTTACCGGTACGAGCAGTACTTC. Protein sequence: CASSYDLSTYRYEQYF.